This T cell receptor (beta chain) was captured by sequencing in a study of CD8 T cells in Susac syndrome. RNA in amounts of about 0.45 to 1 ug was reverse transcribed with random hexamers. MiXCR, run by TCRdb on the immunoSEQ multiplex PCR reads, gives a single entry per CDR3 protein. The repertoire consists of 200,000 to 250,000 distinct CDR3 sequences, with around 95% occurring once and the leading ten covering around 0.076%. CDR1 is DFQATT and CDR2 is SNEGSKA in the germline V gene (reference sequence). Between the trimmed V and J ends, which lost 8 bases and 0 bases, there was a span of 15 bases. The CDR3 length is 14 residues.

The specimen sequenced was CD4+ T cells from PBMCs. The rearrangement joins TRBV20-1 to TRBJ2-3, with a tentative D call TRBD2 (5 bases). The receptor was derived from a human donor with multiple sclerosis. CDR3: CSTRNSASTDTQYF. The CDR3 bases are TGCAGTACCCGGAATAGCGCTAGCACAGATACGCAGTATTTT.